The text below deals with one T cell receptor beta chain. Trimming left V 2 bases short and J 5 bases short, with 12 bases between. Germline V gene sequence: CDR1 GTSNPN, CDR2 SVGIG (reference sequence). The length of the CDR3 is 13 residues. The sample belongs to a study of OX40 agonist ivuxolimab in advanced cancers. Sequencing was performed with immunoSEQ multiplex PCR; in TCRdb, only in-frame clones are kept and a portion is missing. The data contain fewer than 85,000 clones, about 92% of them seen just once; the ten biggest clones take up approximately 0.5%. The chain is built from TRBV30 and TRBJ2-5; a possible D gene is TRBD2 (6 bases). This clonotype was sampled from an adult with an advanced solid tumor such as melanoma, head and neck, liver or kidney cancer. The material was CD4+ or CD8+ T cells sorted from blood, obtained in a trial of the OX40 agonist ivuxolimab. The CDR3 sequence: CAWSRSGRETQYF. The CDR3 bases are TGTGCCTGGAGTAGGAGCGGGCGGGAGACCCAGTACTTC. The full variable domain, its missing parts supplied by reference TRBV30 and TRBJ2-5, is SQTIHQWPATLVQPVGSPLSLECTVEGTSNPNLYWYRQAAGRGLQLLFYSVGIGQISSEVPQNLSASRPQDRQFILSSKKLLLSDSGFYLCAWSRSGRETQYFGPGTRLLVL.